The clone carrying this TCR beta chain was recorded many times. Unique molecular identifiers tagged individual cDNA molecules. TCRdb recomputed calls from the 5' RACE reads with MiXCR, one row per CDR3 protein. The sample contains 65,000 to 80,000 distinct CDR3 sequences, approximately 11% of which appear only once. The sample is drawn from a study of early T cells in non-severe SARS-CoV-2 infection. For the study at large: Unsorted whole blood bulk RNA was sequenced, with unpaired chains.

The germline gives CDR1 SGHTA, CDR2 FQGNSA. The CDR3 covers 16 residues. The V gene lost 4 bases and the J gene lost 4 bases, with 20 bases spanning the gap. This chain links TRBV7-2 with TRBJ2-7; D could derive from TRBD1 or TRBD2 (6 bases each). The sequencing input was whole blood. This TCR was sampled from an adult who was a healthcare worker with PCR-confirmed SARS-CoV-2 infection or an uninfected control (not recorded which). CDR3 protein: CASSSLPATGRYEQYF. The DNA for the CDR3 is TGTGCCAGCAGCTCCCTGCCCGCCACAGGGAGGTACGAGCAGTACTTC.